This T cell receptor beta chain was captured by sequencing in a study of T-cell memory formation after mild COVID-19. Study-wide results and caveats: In pre-infection memory, a portion of responding clones appeared, which suggested that cross-reactive memory joined.

This clonotype was seen a few times. Its antigen is unknown. One entry per CDR3 protein, called by TCRdb with MiXCR from the 5' RACE reads. The repertoire holds about 610,000 distinct CDR3 sequences, with roughly 17% as singletons. J lost 4 bases, V lost 3 bases, and 6 bases had no gene match. CDR1 is LNHDA, CDR2 SQIVND, per germline (reference sequence). The CDR3 is made up of 18 amino acids. The chain is built from TRBV19 and TRBJ2-2, with 15 bases matching TRBD2. This clonotype originated in an adult woman who had mild COVID-19 (a few samples of this study predate the infection). Cell type and time point are not known. The sample consisted of PBMCs or a T cell subset sorted from them (not recorded which). The CDR3 coding sequence is TGTGCCAGTAGTATTCGGACTAGCGGGAGGGCAGTCACCGGGGAGCTGTTTTTT. It yields the protein CASSIRTSGRAVTGELFF.